The T cell receptor beta chain described here comes from a study of cytomegalovirus exposure and HLA in healthy donors (TCRdb year 2017). Some background on the complete study: The roughly 650 repertoires of the first cohort and the approximately 110 validation repertoires were produced on the same platform, according to a later analysis. The aim of the study was to test whether cataloging public T cell receptors could identify signatures of past pathogen exposure. In addition to the first cohort of 500 to 850 subjects, a separate validation cohort of 120 different subjects was used. To predict cytomegalovirus infection status, the study brought together high-throughput TCR immunosequencing, statistical association of individual TCRs with disease status, and machine learning.

On the study overall, not on this receptor specifically: Of the cluster scores, 94% were above 0 in a later analysis, which found that TCRs clustered in the first cohort also tended to co-occur in the 120 or so validation repertoires. According to the authors, the approach could potentially be generalized to other disease states and immunological phenotypes. In the study, some 160 TCR beta chains were listed as associated with cytomegalovirus. While some public TCRs were present in many individuals, most TCR sequences turned up only very rarely across donors. In vitro tests confirmed that a few of the cytomegalovirus-associated TCR beta chains recognize cytomegalovirus antigens. In both the original and validation cohorts, the classifier was reported to diagnose cytomegalovirus status with high specificity and sensitivity. A later analysis lacked HLA typing for the validation cohort, so it scored co-occurrence in that cohort across all 120 repertoires.

V and J lose 3 bases and 7 bases, and a span of 10 bases separates them. CDR1 and CDR2, per the germline V gene (reference sequence), are LNHDA and SQIVND. Reading from cysteine to phenylalanine, the CDR3 counts 13 amino acids. The CDR3 DNA has 39 bases and is translated from base 1. Donors formed part of the validation cohort, which comprised 120 subjects and was distinct from the first cohort of over 500 subjects. Note on this clone: Its antigen has not been determined. Base qualities are not at hand, and no much larger clone is one base apart.

Libraries came from the immunoSEQ multiplex PCR assay. From the authors' description of their analysis: To diagnose cytomegalovirus status from the catalog of TCR beta chain sequences, a statistical classification framework was built. In TCRdb, the immuneACCESS table is reduced to in-frame sequences with V and J assigned. These tables do not hold every clone; where another copy was compared, an unresolved V gene accounts for under half, and the others remain unexplained. Clonal size and the V and J genes are those of that table, whereas D and trimming came from the DNA. This sample holds about 350,000 clones; around 90% were observed only once. The ten top clones hold more than 0.9% of the sample.

The receptor's source is a young woman in good health and CMV-seropositive. The sequence links TRBV19 to TRBJ2-1, with the D gene not clear enough to name. The sequencing input was PBMCs. The CDR3 here reads CASSISIGNEQFF. The bases are TGTGCCAGTAGTATTAGCATTGGGAATGAGCAGTTCTTC. Here the CDR3 is joined to the reference TRBV19 and TRBJ2-1 genes, and the full variable domain is: DGGITQSPKYLFRKEGQNVTLSCEQNLNHDAMYWYRQDPGQGLRLIYYSQIVNDFQKGDIAEGYSVSREKKESFPLTVTSAQKNPTAFYLCASSISIGNEQFFGPGTRLTVL.